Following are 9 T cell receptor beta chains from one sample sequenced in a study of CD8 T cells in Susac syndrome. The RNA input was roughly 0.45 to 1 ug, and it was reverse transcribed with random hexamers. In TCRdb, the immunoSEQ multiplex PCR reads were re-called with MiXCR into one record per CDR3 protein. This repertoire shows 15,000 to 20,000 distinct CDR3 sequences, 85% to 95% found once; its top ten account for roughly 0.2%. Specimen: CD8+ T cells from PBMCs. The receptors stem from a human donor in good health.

The CDR3 region has the DNA TGTGCCAGCAGTTTAGTCTCCCCCTACGAGCAGTACTTC. Protein: CASSLVSPYEQYF. V and J are TRBV28 and TRBJ2-7; D is ambiguous. Germline V lookup: CDR1 MDHEN, CDR2 SYDVKM. This CDR3 spans 13 amino acids. V dropped 2 bases and J dropped 2 bases, with 7 bases sitting between them.

CDR3 protein: CASSSPGLPEELFF. In DNA form, the CDR3 reads TGTGCCAGCAGCTCTCCCGGACTCCCCGAGGAGCTGTTTTTT. The J gene is TRBJ2-2, the V gene TRBV7-9; D is perhaps TRBD2 (5 bases). This CDR3 is 14 amino acids long. Germline V gene lookup returns CDR1 SEHNR and CDR2 FQNEAQ (reference sequence). Trimming removed 4 bases at V and 10 bases at J, with 16 bases between.

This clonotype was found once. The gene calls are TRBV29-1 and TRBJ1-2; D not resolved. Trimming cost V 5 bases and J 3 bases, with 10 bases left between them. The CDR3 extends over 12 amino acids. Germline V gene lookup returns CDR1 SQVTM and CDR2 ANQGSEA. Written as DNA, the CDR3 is TGCAGCGTTATTCGGACGGACTATGGCTACACCTTC. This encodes CSVIRTDYGYTF.

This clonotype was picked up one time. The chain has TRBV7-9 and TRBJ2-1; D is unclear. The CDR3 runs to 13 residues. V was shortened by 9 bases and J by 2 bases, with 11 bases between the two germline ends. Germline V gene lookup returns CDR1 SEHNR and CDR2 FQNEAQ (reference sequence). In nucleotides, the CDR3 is TGTGCCAGTTTCGATTACACCTACAATGAGCAGTTCTTC. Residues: CASFDYTYNEQFF.

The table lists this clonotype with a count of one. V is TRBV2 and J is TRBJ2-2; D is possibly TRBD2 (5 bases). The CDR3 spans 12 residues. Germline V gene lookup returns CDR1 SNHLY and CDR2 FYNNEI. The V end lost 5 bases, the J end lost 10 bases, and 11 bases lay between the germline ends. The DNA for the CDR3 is TGTGCCAGCAGTCCAGAGGGCGTGGAGCTGTTTTTT. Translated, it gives CASSPEGVELFF.

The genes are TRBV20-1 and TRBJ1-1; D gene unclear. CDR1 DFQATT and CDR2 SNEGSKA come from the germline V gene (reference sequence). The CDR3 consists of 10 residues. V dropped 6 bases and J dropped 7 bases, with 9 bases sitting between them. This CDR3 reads CSAHYSEAFF. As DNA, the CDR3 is TGCAGTGCCCACTACAGTGAAGCTTTCTTT.

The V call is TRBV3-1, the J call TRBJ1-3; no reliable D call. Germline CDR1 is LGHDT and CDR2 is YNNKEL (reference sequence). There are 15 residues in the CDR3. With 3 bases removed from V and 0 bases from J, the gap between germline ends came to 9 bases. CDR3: CASSQEQYSGNTIYF. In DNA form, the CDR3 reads TGTGCCAGCAGCCAGGAGCAGTACTCTGGAAACACCATATATTTT.

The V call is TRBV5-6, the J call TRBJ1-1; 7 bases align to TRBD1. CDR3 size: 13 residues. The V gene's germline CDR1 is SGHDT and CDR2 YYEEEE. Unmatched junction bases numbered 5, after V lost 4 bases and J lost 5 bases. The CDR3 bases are TGTGCCAGCAGCGTAGACAGGGAAACTGAAGCTTTCTTT. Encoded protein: CASSVDRETEAFF.

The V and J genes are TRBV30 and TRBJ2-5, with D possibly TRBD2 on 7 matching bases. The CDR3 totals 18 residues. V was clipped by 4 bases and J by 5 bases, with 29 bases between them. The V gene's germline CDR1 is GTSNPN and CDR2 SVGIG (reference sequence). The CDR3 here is CAWNTPLGGGSLWETQYF. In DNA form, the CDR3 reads TGTGCCTGGAATACCCCATTGGGGGGCGGGAGCCTCTGGGAGACCCAGTACTTC.